This T cell receptor (beta chain) was found in a study of blood T cell repertoires in COVID-19. Overall study context: The study drew acute and convalescent COVID-19 samples from the United States, Italy and Spain. Sample material is recorded as cDNA or gDNA derived from T cells, B-cell-depleted T cells, or PBMCs.

Sequencing was performed with immunoSEQ multiplex PCR; in TCRdb, only in-frame clones are kept and a portion is missing. The sample contains tens of thousands of clones, about 85% of which appear only once. CDR1 is SQVTM, CDR2 ANQGSEA, per germline. The V end was cut by 4 bases, the J end by 7 bases, with 20 bases between. The CDR3 spans 15 residues. The receptor comes from an older man with acute or convalescent COVID-19. The sequencing input was peripheral blood. The chain combines TRBV29-1 with TRBJ1-5; a weak D match, TRBD1 (5 bases). The CDR3 sequence: CSVVAGGDRLQPQHF. The CDR3 bases are TGCAGCGTTGTTGCGGGGGGAGACAGACTACAGCCCCAGCATTTT.